Listed here are 16 T cell receptor beta chains from one sample, sequenced in a study of OX40 agonist ivuxolimab in advanced cancers. Some clones are missing from TCRdb's copy, which holds only in-frame ones; the method was immunoSEQ multiplex PCR. Here the sample spans fewer than 50,000 clones, 85% to 95% being singletons. This specimen consisted of CD4+ or CD8+ T cells sorted from blood, obtained in a trial of the OX40 agonist ivuxolimab. These receptors were obtained from an adult with an advanced solid tumor such as melanoma, head and neck, liver or kidney cancer.

This clone was recorded once. The V gene is TRBV5-1, the J gene TRBJ2-7; D might be TRBD1 (6 bases). Germline V gives CDR1 SGHRS, CDR2 YFSETQ. Trimming removed 5 bases at V and 5 bases at J, with 14 bases between. The CDR3 extends over 13 amino acids. The CDR3 loop is CASRLGAADEQYF. The CDR3 DNA reads TGCGCCAGCAGACTGGGGGCCGCCGACGAGCAGTACTTC.

This sequence joins TRBV19 and TRBJ2-7; possible D gene TRBD1, 5 bases. CDR3 size: 15 residues. CDR1 is LNHDA and CDR2 is SQIVND in the germline V gene (reference sequence). V was trimmed by 3 bases and J by 3 bases, leaving 15 bases between them. The CDR3 reads CASSIGAEASYEQYF. CDR3 bases: TGTGCCAGTAGTATTGGGGCGGAAGCAAGCTACGAGCAGTACTTC.

The chain uses TRBV6-5 and TRBJ2-3; 11 nucleotides match TRBD2. The J segment lost 5 bases and the V segment lost 4 bases, leaving 5 bases of the junction unmatched. Germline values: CDR1 MNHEY, CDR2 SVGAGI. The CDR3 loop spans 15 amino acids. The CDR3 protein is CASSSLAGGLDTQYF. The CDR3 DNA is TGTGCCAGCAGTTCCTTAGCGGGAGGGCTAGATACGCAGTATTTT.

The J gene is TRBJ2-3, the V gene TRBV28; D may be TRBD1 or TRBD2 (6 bases each). This CDR3 is built from 19 residues. V was clipped by 2 bases and J by 3 bases, with 24 bases between them. The germline V gene encodes CDR1 MDHEN and CDR2 SYDVKM. This CDR3 reads CASSLNLFGGAIRTDTQYF. CDR3 sequence (DNA): TGTGCCAGCAGTTTAAATCTGTTCGGGGGCGCGATTAGGACAGATACGCAGTATTTT.

V gene TRBV7-3 combines with J gene TRBJ2-7; TRBD2 agrees at 7 bases. Per the germline V gene, CDR1 is SGHTA and CDR2 is FQGTGA. J lost 6 bases, V lost 1 base, and 9 bases had no gene match. The CDR3 has 15 residues. The CDR3 loop reads CASSLSGAGAAEQYF. The CDR3 nucleotides are TGTGCCAGCAGCTTAAGTGGTGCGGGAGCCGCCGAGCAGTACTTC.

CDR3 sequence: CASSLGGPGPGQPQHF. In nucleotides, the CDR3 is TGTGCCAGCAGCTTAGGTGGGCCGGGTCCGGGCCAGCCCCAGCATTTT. The chain joins TRBV7-9 to TRBJ1-5; D is uncertain. The germline CDR1 and CDR2 sequences are SEHNR and FQNEAQ (reference sequence). There are 16 residues in the CDR3. Trimming took off 1 base at V and 7 bases at J, with 17 bases between the two ends.

This chain connects TRBV27 to TRBJ2-1; D is perhaps TRBD2 (5 bases). V shed 7 bases and J shed 0 bases, with 19 bases lying between them. CDR1 and CDR2 (germline): MNHEY, SMNVEV (reference sequence). CDR3 length: 17 residues. CDR3 protein: CASTIVGGLSSYNEQFF. The CDR3 bases are TGTGCCAGCACCATAGTGGGTGGACTGTCCTCCTACAATGAGCAGTTCTTC.

The V gene is TRBV28, the J gene TRBJ2-2, with 9 nucleotides matching TRBD2. Germline V gene sequence: CDR1 MDHEN, CDR2 SYDVKM. Trimming took 5 bases from V and 8 from J; bases not matched to a gene: 6. The CDR3 extends over 14 amino acids. CDR3 DNA sequence: TGTGCCAGCAGTCTACGGACTAGCGCTGGGGAGCTGTTTTTT. As protein: CASSLRTSAGELFF.

The chain combines TRBV7-9 with TRBJ2-1; TRBD2 agrees at 12 bases. With V trimmed by 4 bases and J by 7 bases, 8 bases remained unmatched. Germline V gene data show CDR1 as SEHNR and CDR2 as FQNEAQ (reference sequence). The CDR3 contains 16 residues. CDR3 nucleotide sequence: TGTGCCAGCAGCTCCGGGGGTCTAGCGGGAGGGAATGAGCAGTTCTTC. Protein sequence: CASSSGGLAGGNEQFF.

V gene TRBV7-9 combines with J gene TRBJ1-5; 8 bases map to TRBD1. CDR3 length: 15 amino acids. The V gene end was trimmed by 5 bases and the J gene end by 1 base; junction bases not matched to a gene: 4. Looked up from germline, CDR1 is SEHNR and CDR2 is FQNEAQ (reference sequence). As DNA, the CDR3 is TGTGCCAGCAGCGATACAGGGGGAAGCAATCAGCCCCAGCATTTT. As protein: CASSDTGGSNQPQHF.

V and J are TRBV14 and TRBJ2-7; perhaps TRBD1 as D (6 bases). This CDR3 spans 14 amino acids. V was shortened by 3 bases and J by 2 bases, with 11 bases between the two germline ends. CDR1 is SGHDN and CDR2 is FVKESK in the germline V gene. As DNA, the CDR3 is TGTGCCAGCAGCCAGTCACAGGGTCCCTACGAGCAGTACTTC. Protein product: CASSQSQGPYEQYF.

The chain has TRBV11-3 and TRBJ2-7; D ambiguous. The germline gives CDR1 SGHNT, CDR2 YENEEA. The V end lost 1 base, the J end lost 3 bases, and 7 bases lay between the germline ends. The CDR3 loop spans 13 amino acids. CDR3 nucleotide sequence: TGTGCCAGCAGCTTAGCGGCTCTCTACGAGCAGTACTTC. Translation gives CASSLAALYEQYF.

The CDR3 DNA is TGTGCCAGCAGCGGGACAGGGAGAGAAGCTTTCTTT. It specifies CASSGTGREAFF. The chain employs TRBV5-6 and TRBJ1-1; 9 bases are shared with TRBD1. The CDR3 extends over 12 amino acids. With 4 bases clipped from V and 8 bases from J, the junction kept 3 bases outside the gene matches. Germline V gene sequence: CDR1 SGHDT, CDR2 YYEEEE.

The rearrangement joins TRBV25-1 to TRBJ2-1; D is tentatively TRBD1 or TRBD2 (5 bases each). Between the trimmed V and J ends, which lost 6 bases and 9 bases, there was a span of 12 bases. In germline, CDR1 is MGHDK, CDR2 SYGVNS. CDR3 length: 12 residues. DNA of the CDR3: TGTGCCAGCAGCGGCAGGGACGGTGAGCAGTTCTTC. Protein product: CASSGRDGEQFF. Looking up the rest from reference TRBV25-1 and TRBJ2-1 gives the full variable domain: EADIYQTPRYLVIGTGKKITLECSQTMGHDKMYWYQQDPGMELHLIHYSYGVNSTEKGDLSSESTVSRIRTEHFPLTLESARPSHTSQYLCASSGRDGEQFFGPGTRLTVL.

The chain combines TRBV5-4 with TRBJ2-3; 9 positions match TRBD2. The CDR3 runs 15 residues. Germline-derived CDR1 and CDR2 are SGHNT and YYREEE (reference sequence). V gave up 3 bases and J gave up 2 bases; unmatched junction bases: 4. This chain's CDR3 is CASSSGLANTDTQYF. Written as DNA, the CDR3 is TGTGCCAGCAGCTCCGGACTAGCGAACACAGATACGCAGTATTTT.

V is TRBV27 and J is TRBJ2-1; TRBD1 is a possible D gene (7 bases). Trimming took 6 bases from V and 7 from J, leaving 19 bases between them. Germline V CDR1 and CDR2: MNHEY, SMNVEV (reference sequence). The CDR3 covers 15 residues. Here the CDR3 DNA reads TGTGCCAGCAGCCCAAACCAGGGGGGAGGAAATGAGCAGTTCTTC. Protein product: CASSPNQGGGNEQFF.